The 25 T cell receptor beta chains below were found in one sample sequenced in a study of blood T cells in healthy people across ages. Combining a sample-barcoded 5' primer with a J-beta primer mix, a second PCR ran for 7 to 11 cycles. Each CDR3 protein is one row after TCRdb ran MiXCR on the 5' RACE reads. The sample carries 910,000 or so distinct CDR3 sequences, 51% recorded once. Sequenced: blood. The receptors originated from a woman aged 55-70 years in good health.

V usage is TRBV12-3 or TRBV12-4 and J usage is TRBJ1-4, with D hard to call. The CDR3 loop spans 15 amino acids. V was trimmed by 4 bases and J by 2 bases, leaving 11 bases between them. DNA for the CDR3: TGTGCCAGCAGTTCCAATAGGAGGACTAATGAAAAACTGTTTTTT. Translating gives CASSSNRRTNEKLFF.

The CDR3 region has the DNA TGTGCCAGCAGACCGCCTCTCTTGGGACAGCTTAATGAAAAACTGTTTTTT. The encoded protein is CASRPPLLGQLNEKLFF. This chain links TRBV27 with TRBJ1-4, with 7 bases fitting TRBD1. Unmatched junction bases numbered 14, after V lost 6 bases and J lost 4 bases. This CDR3 region has 17 residues. Germline CDR1 reads MNHEY; CDR2 reads SMNVEV (reference sequence).

Concerning this clonotype itself: Mismatch with germline at one junction end may stem from a read error. The chain is built from TRBV7-6 and TRBJ2-3; 8 nucleotides match TRBD2. Looked up from germline, CDR1 is SGHVS and CDR2 is FNYEAQ. This CDR3 comprises 16 residues. The CDR3 spells CARSLSPGGTSDTQYF. In nucleotides, the CDR3 is TGTGCCCGCAGCTTAAGTCCGGGAGGGACCTCAGATACGCAGTATTTT.

This clonotype was detected only a few times. V and J are TRBV20-1 and TRBJ2-5; D gene ambiguous. The germline V gene has CDR1 DFQATT and CDR2 SNEGSKA (reference sequence). Trimming cost V 8 bases and J 4 bases, with 2 bases left between them. The CDR3 length is 8 residues. The CDR3 sequence is CSRETQYF. The CDR3 DNA sequence: TGCAGTAGAGAGACCCAGTACTTC.

The gene calls are TRBV28 and TRBJ2-6; 7 positions agree with TRBD2. This CDR3 is 16 amino acids long. Germline CDR1 and CDR2: MDHEN and SYDVKM. V lost 2 bases to trimming and J lost 2 bases; unmatched junction nucleotides: 3. The CDR3 reads CASSLRSGAGANVLTF. As DNA, the CDR3 is TGTGCCAGCAGTTTACGCAGCGGGGCTGGGGCCAACGTCCTGACTTTC.

The genes are TRBV6-2 or TRBV6-3 and TRBJ2-5; D is possibly TRBD1 (5 bases). This CDR3 is built from 14 residues. The germline V and J ends were trimmed by 6 bases and 11 bases, with 22 bases remaining between them. CDR1 and CDR2 from the germline V gene are MNHEY and SVGEGT. The CDR3 loop reads CASSPPQVPNEQYF. As DNA, the CDR3 is TGTGCCAGCAGCCCTCCACAGGTCCCCAATGAGCAGTACTTC.

This clonotype has only a few counts. The rearrangement links TRBV29-1 to TRBJ2-1; 9 bases line up with TRBD1. The CDR3 has 13 residues. Germline V gene lookup returns CDR1 SQVTM and CDR2 ANQGSEA. The CDR3 DNA reads as TGCAGGGCCACAGGGGGCCCGTACAATGAGCAGTTCTTC. Amino acid sequence: CRATGGPYNEQFF.

This CDR3 is CATRGADEQFF. The CDR3 coding sequence is TGTGCCACCAGGGGAGCGGATGAGCAGTTCTTC. The chain carries TRBV24-1 and TRBJ2-1; tentatively, D is TRBD2 (5 bases). Trimming removed 7 bases from V and 8 bases from J, with 8 bases in between. The CDR3 is 11 amino acids. Germline loops: CDR1 KGHDR, CDR2 SFDVKD.

The chain uses TRBV20-1 and TRBJ2-7; a weak D match, TRBD2 (6 bases). From germline, CDR1 is DFQATT and CDR2 SNEGSKA (reference sequence). This CDR3 region has 12 residues. V lost 6 bases to trimming and J lost 5 bases, with 14 bases between them. The CDR3 is CSAEGGADEQYF. The CDR3 DNA reads as TGCAGTGCCGAAGGAGGGGCCGACGAGCAGTACTTC.

J is TRBJ1-4 and V is TRBV7-2; 7 bases are a match to TRBD1. V was clipped by 5 bases and J by 6 bases; unmatched bases: 9. Germline V gene data show CDR1 as SGHTA and CDR2 as FQGNSA. The CDR3 length is 15 residues. The CDR3 is CASSRMGQSHEKLFF. In DNA, the CDR3 is TGTGCCAGCAGCCGGATGGGACAGAGCCATGAAAAACTGTTTTTT.

This clonotype was detected ten times or more. The CDR3: CASSRDRGFYEQYF. The CDR3 coding sequence is TGTGCCAGCAGCCGGGACAGGGGTTTCTACGAGCAGTACTTC. This sequence joins TRBV12-3 or TRBV12-4 and TRBJ2-7; 10 nucleotides agree with TRBD1. With 6 bases clipped from V and 3 bases from J, the junction kept 5 bases outside the gene matches. CDR3 length equals 14 residues.

The chain combines TRBV27 with TRBJ2-3; 8 nucleotides match TRBD1. The CDR3 covers 15 residues. V shed 4 bases and J 5 bases; nucleotides not matched to a gene: 8. Germline V CDR1 and CDR2: MNHEY, SMNVEV (reference sequence). For the CDR3, the DNA is TGTGCCAGCAGTTGGACAGGGAGCTTGTTAGATACGCAGTATTTT. Residues: CASSWTGSLLDTQYF.

The V and J genes are TRBV27 and TRBJ2-5; D call uncertain. TRBJ2-7 matches the DNA end more closely, so the J call is doubtful. The CDR3 contains 14 residues. Germline-derived CDR1 and CDR2 are MNHEY and SMNVEV (reference sequence). In nucleotides, the CDR3 is TGTGCCAACCCCATTAGGGTTACTTACTACGAGCAGTACTTC. Residues: CANPIRVTYYEQYF.

The chain has TRBV20-1 and TRBJ2-1; 7 nucleotides match TRBD1. J lost 9 bases, V lost 3 bases, and 5 bases had no gene match. Germline assignment: CDR1 DFQATT and CDR2 SNEGSKA (reference sequence). CDR3 length: 12 amino acids. Here the CDR3 reads CSASRQGREQFF. The CDR3 DNA is TGCAGTGCTAGCCGACAGGGTCGTGAGCAGTTCTTC.

The chain has TRBV27 and TRBJ2-7; a weak D match, TRBD2 (6 bases). Per the germline V gene, CDR1 is MNHEY and CDR2 is SMNVEV (reference sequence). Trimming pared 1 base from V and 3 bases from J, leaving 22 bases between. The CDR3 contains 18 residues. DNA for the CDR3: TGTGCCAGCAGTTTATTGAGTTTTGGCGGGACGGTTGGCTACGAGCAGTACTTC. The encoded protein is CASSLLSFGGTVGYEQYF.

The chain carries TRBV29-1 and TRBJ2-4; D not certain. CDR3 length equals 14 residues. Germline CDR1 reads SQVTM; CDR2 reads ANQGSEA. The V end was cut by 5 bases, the J end by 0 bases, with 11 bases between. CDR3 loop: CSVTEVLAKNIQYF. Here the CDR3 DNA reads TGCAGCGTTACCGAGGTGCTAGCCAAAAACATTCAGTACTTC.

This clonotype was seen once. The chain has TRBV20-1 and TRBJ2-3; 11 bases fit TRBD2. CDR1 is DFQATT and CDR2 is SNEGSKA in the germline V gene (reference sequence). The CDR3 totals 17 residues. The junction had 10 bases not matched to a gene; V was cut back by 0 bases and J by 5 bases. The CDR3 bases are TGCAGTGCTAGAGATCCGGCTAGCGGGGGGCGTGAAGATACGCAGTATTTT. It is translated as CSARDPASGGREDTQYF.

This clonotype appeared once. The genes are TRBV20-1 and TRBJ2-5; no clear D gene. The J call may be incorrect, as the DNA end agrees better with TRBJ2-7. This CDR3 is built from 13 residues. Looked up from germline, CDR1 is DFQATT and CDR2 is SNEGSKA (reference sequence). CDR3 sequence reads: CSATVLLTYEQYF. In DNA, the CDR3 is TGCAGTGCTACAGTCTTGCTTACCTACGAGCAGTACTTC.

The chain couples TRBV7-2 to TRBJ1-5; unclear D gene. This CDR3 is 15 amino acids long. Trimming shortened V by 6 bases and J by 1 base, and 13 bases separated the two germline ends. Per the germline V gene, CDR1 is SGHTA and CDR2 is FQGNSA. CDR3 protein: CASSPDGRSNQPQHF. As DNA, the CDR3 is TGTGCCAGCAGTCCCGACGGTAGGAGCAATCAGCCCCAGCATTTT.

This clonotype was detected a few times. The CDR3 DNA follows: TGTGCCAGCAGTTTAAATGGGGGCGGCAATGAGCAGTTCTTC. Amino acids: CASSLNGGGNEQFF. This chain uses TRBV12-3 or TRBV12-4 with TRBJ2-1; possibly TRBD1 for D (6 bases). There are 14 residues in the CDR3. V was cut by 2 bases and J by 6 bases, with 11 bases left in between.

The genes are TRBV20-1 and TRBJ1-4; 7 nucleotides align to TRBD1. This CDR3 is 16 amino acids long. Germline V gene data show CDR1 as DFQATT and CDR2 as SNEGSKA (reference sequence). The trim removed 0 bases at V and 7 bases at J, leaving 11 bases unmatched. The CDR3 region has the DNA TGCAGTGCTAGAGAAGGGGGCTGGCTGGGGGGTGAAAAACTGTTTTTT. The encoded protein is CSAREGGWLGGEKLFF.

The rearrangement links TRBV12-3 or TRBV12-4 to TRBJ1-6; D gene uncertain. This CDR3 is built from 11 residues. Trimming took off 4 bases at V and 10 bases at J, with 5 bases between the two ends. Here the CDR3 reads CASSSGSPLHF. The CDR3 bases are TGTGCCAGCAGTTCGGGGTCACCCCTCCACTTT.

The V and J genes are TRBV15 and TRBJ2-7; 7 bases are shared with TRBD1. The J call could be wrong; TRBJ2-5 is a better fit for the DNA end. The CDR3 runs to 14 residues. The germline V gene has CDR1 LNHNV and CDR2 YYDKDF (reference sequence). The CDR3 is CATSRDNRGETQYF. The CDR3 DNA sequence: TGTGCCACCAGCAGAGATAACAGGGGTGAGACCCAGTACTTC.

V usage is TRBV12-3 or TRBV12-4 and J usage is TRBJ1-6, with D unresolved. Trimming shortened V by 6 bases and J by 0 bases, and 12 bases separated the two germline ends. The CDR3 consists of 16 residues. The CDR3 is CASSRNNSSYNSPLHF. CDR3 DNA: TGTGCCAGCAGCCGGAACAACAGCTCCTATAATTCACCCCTCCACTTT.

V is TRBV7-3 and J is TRBJ1-2; D possibly corresponds to TRBD1 (5 bases). The CDR3 is made up of 14 amino acids. Germline CDR1 and CDR2: SGHTA and FQGTGA. The V and J ends lost 5 bases and 2 bases respectively, with 12 bases between them. The DNA of the CDR3 is TGTGCCAGCAGCCATGAGGGACCGAACTATGGCTACACCTTC. Translating gives CASSHEGPNYGYTF.